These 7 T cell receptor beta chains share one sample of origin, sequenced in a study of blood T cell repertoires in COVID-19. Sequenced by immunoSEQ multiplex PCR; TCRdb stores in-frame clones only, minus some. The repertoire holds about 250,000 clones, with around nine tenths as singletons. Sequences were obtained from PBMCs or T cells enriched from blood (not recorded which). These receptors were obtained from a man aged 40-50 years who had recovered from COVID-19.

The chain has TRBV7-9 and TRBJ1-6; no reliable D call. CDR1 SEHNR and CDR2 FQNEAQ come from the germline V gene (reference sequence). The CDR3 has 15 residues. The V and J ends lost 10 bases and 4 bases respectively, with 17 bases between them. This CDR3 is CATREESPYNSPLHF. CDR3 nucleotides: TGTGCCACCCGAGAGGAGAGCCCATATAATTCACCCCTCCACTTT.

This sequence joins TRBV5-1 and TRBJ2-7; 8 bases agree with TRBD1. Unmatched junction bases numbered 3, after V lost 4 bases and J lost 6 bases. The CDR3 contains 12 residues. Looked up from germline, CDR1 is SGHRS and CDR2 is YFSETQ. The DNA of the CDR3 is TGCGCCAGCAGCCCGACAGGGGTCGAGCAGTACTTC. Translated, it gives CASSPTGVEQYF. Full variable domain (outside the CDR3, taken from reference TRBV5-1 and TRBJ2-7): KAGVTQTPRYLIKTRGQQVTLSCSPISGHRSVSWYQQTPGQGLQFLFEYFSETQRNKGNFPGRFSGRQFSNSRSEMNVSTLELGDSALYLCASSPTGVEQYFGPGTRLTVT.

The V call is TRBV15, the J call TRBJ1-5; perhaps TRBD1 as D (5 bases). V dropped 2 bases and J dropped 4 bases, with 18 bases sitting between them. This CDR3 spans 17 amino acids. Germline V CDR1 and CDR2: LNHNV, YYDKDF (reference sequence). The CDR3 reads CATSRHAGDPRNQPQHF. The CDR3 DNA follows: TGTGCCACCAGCAGACACGCGGGGGACCCGAGGAATCAGCCCCAGCATTTT.

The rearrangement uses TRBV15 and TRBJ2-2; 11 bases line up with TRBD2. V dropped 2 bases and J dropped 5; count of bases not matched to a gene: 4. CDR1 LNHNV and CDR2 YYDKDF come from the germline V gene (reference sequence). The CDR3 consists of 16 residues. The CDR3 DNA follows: TGTGCCACCAGCAGAACCGGGACTAGCGGTACCGGGGAGCTGTTTTTT. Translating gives CATSRTGTSGTGELFF.

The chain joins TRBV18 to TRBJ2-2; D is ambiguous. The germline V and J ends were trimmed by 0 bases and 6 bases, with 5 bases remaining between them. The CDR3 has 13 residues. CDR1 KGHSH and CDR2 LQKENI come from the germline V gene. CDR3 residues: CASSPPRSGELFF. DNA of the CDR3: TGTGCCAGCTCACCACCGCGTTCCGGGGAGCTGTTTTTT.

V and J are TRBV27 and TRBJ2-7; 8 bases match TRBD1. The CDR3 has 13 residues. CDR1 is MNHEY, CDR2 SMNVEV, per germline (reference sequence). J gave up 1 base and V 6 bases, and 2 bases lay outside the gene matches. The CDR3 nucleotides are TGTGCCAGCAGCGGACAGGGATCCTACGAGCAGTACTTC. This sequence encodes CASSGQGSYEQYF.

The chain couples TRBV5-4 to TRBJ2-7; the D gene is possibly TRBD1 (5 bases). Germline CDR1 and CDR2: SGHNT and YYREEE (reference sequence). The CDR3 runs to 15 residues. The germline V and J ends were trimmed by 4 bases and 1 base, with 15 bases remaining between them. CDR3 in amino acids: CASSPYGQFSYEQYF. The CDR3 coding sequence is TGTGCCAGCAGCCCCTACGGACAATTTTCCTACGAGCAGTACTTC. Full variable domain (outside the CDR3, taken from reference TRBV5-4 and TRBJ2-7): ETGVTQSPTHLIKTRGQQVTLRCSSQSGHNTVSWYQQALGQGPQFIFQYYREEENGRGNFPPRFSGLQFPNYSSELNVNALELDDSALYLCASSPYGQFSYEQYFGPGTRLTVT.